These 28 T cell receptor beta chains were all obtained from the same sample, sequenced in a study of cytomegalovirus exposure and HLA in healthy donors. This PCR relied on a set of 60 Vbeta primers and 13 Jbeta primers. The protocol was immunoSEQ multiplex PCR, while the TCRdb copy is restricted to in-frame clones and leaves out a portion. The sample comprises roughly 110,000 clones, 65% to 80% of which are singletons, and approximately 3.7% rests with the top ten. Sequencing used PBMCs. The source is a man aged 55 to 70 in good health and CMV-seronegative.

The V and J genes are TRBV12-5 and TRBJ1-1; a possible D gene is TRBD1 (6 bases). The germline V gene has CDR1 LGHNT and CDR2 FRNRAP. This CDR3 is built from 15 residues. Trimming removed 3 bases at V and 2 bases at J, with 13 bases between. The CDR3 region is CASGFPTQGNTEAFF. The CDR3 region has the DNA TGTGCTAGTGGTTTCCCCACACAGGGAAACACTGAAGCTTTCTTT.

The V and J genes are TRBV9 and TRBJ2-3; D unclear. The CDR3 has 14 residues. Germline V lookup: CDR1 SGDLS, CDR2 YYNGEE. The germline V and J ends were trimmed by 4 bases and 0 bases, with 9 bases remaining between them. In DNA, the CDR3 is TGTGCCAGCAGCCCCCGAACTAGCACAGATACGCAGTATTTT. Translation gives CASSPRTSTDTQYF. Drawing the rest from reference TRBV9 and TRBJ2-3, the complete variable domain is DSGVTQTPKHLITATGQRVTLRCSPRSGDLSVYWYQQSLDQGLQFLIQYYNGEERAKGNILERFSAQQFPDLHSELNLSSLELGDSALYFCASSPRTSTDTQYFGPGTRLTVL.

This chain uses TRBV7-8 with TRBJ2-7; D gene unclear. This CDR3 contains 13 residues. The V and J ends lost 1 base and 8 bases respectively, with 12 bases between them. Germline V lookup: CDR1 SGHVS, CDR2 FQNEAQ. CDR3 protein: CASSLEATTKQYV. In DNA form, the CDR3 reads TGTGCCAGCAGCTTAGAGGCCACTACGAAGCAGTACGTC.

The rearrangement links TRBV7-2 to TRBJ2-3, with TRBD2 identical over 14 bases. This CDR3 has 17 residues. Germline CDR1 SGHTA, CDR2 FQGNSA. J lost 4 bases, V lost 5 bases, and 8 bases had no gene match. For the CDR3, the DNA is TGTGCCAGCAGCCTGCGGACTAGCGGGGGGCCTGCAGATACGCAGTATTTT. It encodes CASSLRTSGGPADTQYF.

About this clone: Mismatch with germline at one junction end may stem from a read error. The rearrangement joins TRBV14 to TRBJ2-5; 9 bases line up with TRBD2. Germline CDR1 SGHDN, CDR2 FVKESK. The CDR3 runs 15 residues. The DNA for the CDR3 is TGTGCCAGCAGCCCCTCACTAGCGGGTGGAGAGACTCAGTACTTC. Residues: CASSPSLAGGETQYF.

V and J are TRBV7-8 and TRBJ1-6; D remains ambiguous. Germline V CDR1 and CDR2: SGHVS, FQNEAQ. Trimming cost V 1 base and J 4 bases, with 8 bases left between them. CDR3 length equals 15 residues. CDR3 bases: TGTGCCAGCAGCTTAGGCCCAGGTTATAATTCACCCCTCCACTTT. Its protein product is CASSLGPGYNSPLHF. Using reference TRBV7-8 and TRBJ1-6 for the parts outside the CDR3, the full variable domain is GAGVSQSPRYKVAKRGQDVALRCDPISGHVSLFWYQQALGQGPEFLTYFQNEAQLDKSGLPSDRFFAERPEGSVSTLKIQRTQQEDSAVYLCASSLGPGYNSPLHFGNGTRLTVT.

The rearrangement joins TRBV7-2 to TRBJ1-1; TRBD1 might be the D (5 bases). The CDR3 totals 14 residues. V lost 2 bases to trimming and J lost 3 bases, with 10 bases between them. CDR1 SGHTA and CDR2 FQGNSA come from the germline V gene. The CDR3 DNA is TGTGCCAGCAGCTTATTTGGCAGGGACACTGAAGCTTTCTTT. Protein sequence: CASSLFGRDTEAFF.

The chain uses TRBV5-1 and TRBJ1-4, with 7 nucleotides matching TRBD1. This CDR3 region has 14 residues. V was clipped by 4 bases and J by 6 bases; unmatched bases: 6. In germline, CDR1 is SGHRS, CDR2 YFSETQ. Here the CDR3 DNA reads TGCGCCAGCAGCCGCGGGACAGCTGATGAAAAACTGTTTTTT. As protein: CASSRGTADEKLFF.

The rearrangement uses TRBV7-8 and TRBJ1-1, with TRBD1 matching 7 bases. The CDR3 totals 14 residues. Germline lookup yields CDR1 SGHVS and CDR2 FQNEAQ. The V and J ends lost 5 bases and 1 base, in that order; junction bases with no gene match: 4. CDR3 in amino acids: CASSIRTGNTEAFF. In DNA, the CDR3 is TGTGCCAGCAGCATTAGGACAGGGAACACTGAAGCTTTCTTT.

V gene TRBV27 combines with J gene TRBJ1-6; 8 bases line up with TRBD1. The CDR3 has 15 residues. J gave up 6 bases and V 3 bases, and 4 bases lay outside the gene matches. The germline V gene encodes CDR1 MNHEY and CDR2 SMNVEV (reference sequence). This chain's CDR3 is CASSFNRGSNSPLHF. DNA for the CDR3: TGTGCCAGCAGTTTTAACAGGGGGAGTAATTCACCCCTCCACTTT.

V is TRBV6-1 and J is TRBJ2-7, with TRBD2 matching 12 bases. Germline-derived CDR1 and CDR2 are MNHNS and SASEGT. V lost 4 bases, J lost 0 bases, and 1 base stayed unmatched. This CDR3 spans 15 amino acids. CDR3: CASSGGLAGSYEQYV. For the CDR3, the DNA is TGTGCCAGCAGTGGGGGACTAGCGGGCTCCTACGAGCAGTACGTC.

The V gene is TRBV27, the J gene TRBJ2-7, with a possible D match to TRBD2 (6 bases). The germline CDR1 and CDR2 sequences are MNHEY and SMNVEV (reference sequence). The length of the CDR3 is 16 residues. Trimming shortened V by 5 bases and J by 6 bases, and 23 bases separated the two germline ends. The CDR3, as DNA: TGTGCCAGCAGTATCGGCGGAGGGCGGACGCTCGGCGAGCAGTACGTC. It is translated as CASSIGGGRTLGEQYV.

V and J are TRBV5-1 and TRBJ2-1; no reliable D call. Germline V gene sequence: CDR1 SGHRS, CDR2 YFSETQ. This CDR3 is built from 14 residues. V was pared by 4 bases and J by 3 bases, with 11 bases between. As DNA, the CDR3 is TGCGCCAGCAGCCCCCAGAACATCTACAATGAGCAGTTCTTC. This translates into CASSPQNIYNEQFF. The variable domain in full, with the rest retrieved from reference TRBV5-1 and TRBJ2-1, is KAGVTQTPRYLIKTRGQQVTLSCSPISGHRSVSWYQQTPGQGLQFLFEYFSETQRNKGNFPGRFSGRQFSNSRSEMNVSTLELGDSALYLCASSPQNIYNEQFFGPGTRLTVL.

The chain joins TRBV11-2 to TRBJ2-7; 8 bases match TRBD2. The V and J ends lost 5 bases and 7 bases, in that order; junction bases with no gene match: 7. This CDR3 is built from 13 residues. In germline, CDR1 is SGHAT, CDR2 FQNNGV. Written as DNA, the CDR3 is TGTGCCAGCAGCCCGAGACTAGCGAGTGAGCAGTACGTC. This translates into CASSPRLASEQYV.

A single count supports this clone. V usage is TRBV27 and J usage is TRBJ2-7, with 8 bases aligning to TRBD1. CDR1 and CDR2 (germline): MNHEY, SMNVEV (reference sequence). Unmatched junction bases numbered 4, after V lost 2 bases and J lost 7 bases. The CDR3 consists of 13 residues. The CDR3 region is CASSLRTGLEQYV. For the CDR3, the DNA is TGTGCCAGCAGTTTAAGGACAGGGCTAGAGCAGTACGTC.

This chain connects TRBV19 to TRBJ1-5; TRBD1 agrees at 7 bases. Germline V gene data show CDR1 as LNHDA and CDR2 as SQIVND (reference sequence). This CDR3 is built from 13 residues. The V and J ends lost 4 bases and 6 bases, in that order; junction bases with no gene match: 3. In DNA form, the CDR3 reads TGTGCCAGTAGTAGACAGGGCGGTCAGCCCCAGCATTTT. This translates into CASSRQGGQPQHF.

The CDR3 loop is CASSVRDTYSYEQYF. CDR3 coding DNA: TGTGCCAGCAGCGTCCGGGACACCTACTCCTACGAGCAGTACTTC. V usage is TRBV9 and J usage is TRBJ2-7; possible D gene TRBD1, 6 bases. The CDR3 consists of 15 residues. Germline CDR1 is SGDLS and CDR2 is YYNGEE. V was pared by 2 bases and J by 0 bases, with 12 bases between. The full variable domain, in which reference TRBV9 and TRBJ2-7 provide the parts outside the CDR3, is DSGVTQTPKHLITATGQRVTLRCSPRSGDLSVYWYQQSLDQGLQFLIQYYNGEERAKGNILERFSAQQFPDLHSELNLSSLELGDSALYFCASSVRDTYSYEQYFGPGTRLTVT.

This chain uses TRBV6-6 with TRBJ2-2, with 10 bases fitting TRBD1. The CDR3 length is 16 residues. Germline V CDR1 and CDR2: MNHNY, SVGAGI (reference sequence). Losses at the gene ends were 5 bases for V and 4 bases for J; bases not matched to a gene: 7. The CDR3 nucleotides are TGTGCCAGCAGTCATGACAGGGGGCGCGGCACCGGGGAGCTGTTTTTT. Its translation is CASSHDRGRGTGELFF.

The V call is TRBV5-1, the J call TRBJ2-6, with D uncertain. V was shortened by 0 bases and J by 0 bases, with 16 bases between the two germline ends. This CDR3 spans 19 amino acids. Germline V gene data show CDR1 as SGHRS and CDR2 as YFSETQ. As DNA, the CDR3 is TGCGCCAGCAGCTTGGTGTGGGCCCCGATATCCTCTGGGGCCAACGTCCTGACTTTC. The encoded protein is CASSLVWAPISSGANVLTF.

This rearrangement joins TRBV30 to TRBJ2-1; a weak D match, TRBD2 (5 bases). V lost 0 bases and J lost 8, with 23 bases in between. CDR1 is GTSNPN and CDR2 is SVGIG in the germline V gene (reference sequence). The CDR3 loop spans 17 amino acids. The CDR3: CAWSVLGGFGISDEQFF. The CDR3 DNA sequence: TGTGCCTGGAGTGTACTGGGCGGGTTCGGGATTTCGGATGAGCAGTTCTTC.

The chain couples TRBV10-3 to TRBJ1-2; 10 bases align to TRBD1. V gave up 4 bases and J gave up 5 bases; unmatched junction bases: 4. Germline CDR1 is ENHRY and CDR2 is SYGVKD. The length of the CDR3 is 14 residues. CDR3 amino acids: CAISGTGGFYGYTF. Here the CDR3 DNA reads TGTGCCATCAGTGGGACAGGGGGATTTTATGGCTACACCTTC.

The chain is built from TRBV5-1 and TRBJ2-1; 9 bases fit TRBD2. The germline V gene encodes CDR1 SGHRS and CDR2 YFSETQ. V was clipped by 4 bases and J by 7 bases; unmatched bases: 12. The CDR3 contains 16 residues. CDR3 in amino acids: CASSLYSGLAGNEQFF. The DNA for the CDR3 is TGCGCCAGCAGCCTGTACTCGGGACTAGCAGGGAATGAGCAGTTCTTC.

The rearrangement uses TRBV21-1 and TRBJ2-3; whether TRBD1, the table's D call, matches the DNA was not checked. TRBV21-1 is termed a pseudogene. The CDR3 contains 14 residues. The CDR3, as DNA: TGTGCCAGCAGCAAAGACAGGGGCACAGATACGCAGTATTTT. Protein sequence: CASSKDRGTDTQYF.

This clone was detected once. This chain links TRBV25-1 with TRBJ2-6, with a weak D call TRBD1 (6 bases). Trimming removed 4 bases from V and 2 bases from J, with 9 bases in between. This CDR3 region has 15 residues. CDR1 and CDR2 from the germline V gene are MGHDK and SYGVNS. Here the CDR3 reads CASSATGTGANVLTF. The CDR3 nucleotides are TGTGCCAGCAGTGCTACAGGGACTGGGGCCAACGTCCTGACTTTC.

The table lists this clone with a few counts. The J gene is TRBJ2-2, the V gene TRBV28; TRBD1 matches 9 bases. There are 15 residues in the CDR3. After removal of 6 bases from V and 5 bases from J, the junction contained 7 bases not matched to a gene. Germline values: CDR1 MDHEN, CDR2 SYDVKM. The CDR3 nucleotides read TGTGCCAGCAGCACCTACGGGACAGGGACCGGGGAGCTGTTTTTT. Its translation: CASSTYGTGTGELFF.

The chain carries TRBV30 and TRBJ1-4; no clear D. The CDR3 runs to 15 residues. V dropped 2 bases and J dropped 1 base, with 11 bases sitting between them. Germline V gene data show CDR1 as GTSNPN and CDR2 as SVGIG (reference sequence). This chain's CDR3 is CAWSPLVETNEKLFF. Here the CDR3 DNA reads TGTGCCTGGAGTCCACTAGTGGAAACTAATGAAAAACTGTTTTTT.

A word on this clone: At one end the junction does not follow the germline gene, possibly because of a read error. The CDR3 nucleotides read TGTGCCAGCAGTGCGGACAGGGGTTTTTTC. It codes for CASSADRGFF. The genes are TRBV25-1 and TRBJ2-7; 9 bases are a match to TRBD1. This CDR3 comprises 10 residues. Germline V gives CDR1 MGHDK, CDR2 SYGVNS.

This clone was seen a single time. V gene TRBV18 combines with J gene TRBJ1-6; 8 bases fit TRBD1. This CDR3 has 15 residues. Trimming took 5 bases from V and 5 from J; bases not matched to a gene: 5. CDR1 and CDR2 (germline): KGHSH, LQKENI. In DNA, the CDR3 is TGTGCCAGCTCAAACAAACAGGGGGATAATTCACCCCTCCACTTT. Its protein is CASSNKQGDNSPLHF. The full variable domain, its missing parts supplied by reference TRBV18 and TRBJ1-6, is NAGVMQNPRHLVRRRGQEARLRCSPMKGHSHVYWYRQLPEEGLKFMVYLQKENIIDESGMPKERFSAEFPKEGPSILRIQQVVRGDSAAYFCASSNKQGDNSPLHFGNGTRLTVT.